This T cell receptor (beta chain) was identified in a study of blood T cell repertoires in COVID-19. Background on the study: Samples of COVID-19 (acute and convalescent) were obtained from the United States, Italy and Spain. The analysed material was cDNA or gDNA that came from T cells, B-cell-depleted T cells, or PBMCs.

V was cut by 8 bases and J by 0 bases, with 16 bases left in between. CDR1 is SQVTM and CDR2 is ANQGSEA in the germline V gene. The CDR3 covers 14 residues. Original data processing: Nucleated cell number was recorded as an estimate derived from reference gene primer amplification. Generated by immunoSEQ multiplex PCR, the TCRdb table keeps only in-frame clones and is missing some. V and J calls and clone size are copied from that table; D and trimming were computed from the DNA. The table includes about 60,000 clones, about 90% detected once. Sequencing used peripheral blood. V gene TRBV29-1 combines with J gene TRBJ1-1; D may be TRBD1 (5 bases). This TCR came from a human donor in a cohort sampled during active COVID-19. As DNA, the CDR3 is TGCAGCACCCCTCGGCAGGGATTGAACACTGAAGCTTTCTTT. It specifies CSTPRQGLNTEAFF.